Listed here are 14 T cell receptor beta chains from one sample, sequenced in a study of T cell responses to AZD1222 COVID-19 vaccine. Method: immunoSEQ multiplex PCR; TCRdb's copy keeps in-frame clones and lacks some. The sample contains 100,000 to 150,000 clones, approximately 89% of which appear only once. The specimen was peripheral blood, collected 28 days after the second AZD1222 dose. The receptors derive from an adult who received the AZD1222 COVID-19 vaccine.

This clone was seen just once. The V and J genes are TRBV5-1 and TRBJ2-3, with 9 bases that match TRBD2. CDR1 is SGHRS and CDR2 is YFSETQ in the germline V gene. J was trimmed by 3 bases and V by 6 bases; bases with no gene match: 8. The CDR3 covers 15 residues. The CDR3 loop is CASKPLAGRTDTQYF. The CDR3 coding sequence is TGCGCCAGCAAGCCTCTAGCGGGGAGGACAGATACGCAGTATTTT.

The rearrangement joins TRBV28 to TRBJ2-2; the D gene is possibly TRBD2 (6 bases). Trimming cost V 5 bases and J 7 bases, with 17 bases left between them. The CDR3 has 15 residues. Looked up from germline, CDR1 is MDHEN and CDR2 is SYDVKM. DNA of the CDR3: TGTGCCAGCAGTCATGGAGGGGCAAACGTCGGGGAGCTGTTTTTT. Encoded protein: CASSHGGANVGELFF.

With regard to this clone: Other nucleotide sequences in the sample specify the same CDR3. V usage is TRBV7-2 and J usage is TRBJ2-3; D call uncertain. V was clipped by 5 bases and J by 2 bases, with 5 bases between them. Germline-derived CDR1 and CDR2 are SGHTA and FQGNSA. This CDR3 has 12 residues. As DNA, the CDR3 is TGTGCCAGCAGCCCCTACACAGATACGCAGTATTTT. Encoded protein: CASSPYTDTQYF.

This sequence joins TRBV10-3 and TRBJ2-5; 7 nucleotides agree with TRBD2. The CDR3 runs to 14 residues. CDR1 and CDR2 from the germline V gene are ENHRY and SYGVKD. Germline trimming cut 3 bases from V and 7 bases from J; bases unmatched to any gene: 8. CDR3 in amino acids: CAISDVGLDRTQYF. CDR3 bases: TGTGCCATCAGTGACGTAGGACTAGATCGGACCCAGTACTTC.

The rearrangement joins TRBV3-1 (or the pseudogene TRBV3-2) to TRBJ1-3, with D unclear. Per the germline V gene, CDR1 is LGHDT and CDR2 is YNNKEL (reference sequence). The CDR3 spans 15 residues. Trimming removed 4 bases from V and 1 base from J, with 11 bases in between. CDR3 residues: CASSLRAGSGNTIYF. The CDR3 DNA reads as TGTGCCAGCAGCCTCCGGGCGGGGTCTGGAAACACCATATATTTT.

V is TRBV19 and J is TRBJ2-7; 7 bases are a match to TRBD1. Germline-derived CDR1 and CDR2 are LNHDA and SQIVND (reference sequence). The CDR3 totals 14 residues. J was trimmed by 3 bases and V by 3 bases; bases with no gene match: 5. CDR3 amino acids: CASSMRGLGYEQYF. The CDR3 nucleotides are TGTGCCAGTAGTATGAGGGGGCTCGGCTACGAGCAGTACTTC.

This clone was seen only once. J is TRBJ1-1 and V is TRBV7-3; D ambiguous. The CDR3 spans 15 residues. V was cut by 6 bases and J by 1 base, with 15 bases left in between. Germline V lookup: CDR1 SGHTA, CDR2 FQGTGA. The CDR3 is CASSSSGNTNTEAFF. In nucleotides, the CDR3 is TGTGCCAGCAGTTCCTCGGGAAACACGAACACTGAAGCTTTCTTT.

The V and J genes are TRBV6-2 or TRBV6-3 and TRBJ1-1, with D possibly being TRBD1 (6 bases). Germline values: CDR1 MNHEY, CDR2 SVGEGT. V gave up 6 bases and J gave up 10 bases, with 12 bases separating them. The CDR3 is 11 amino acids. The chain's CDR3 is CASRYRDAAFF. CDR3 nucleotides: TGTGCCAGCAGATACAGGGATGCAGCTTTCTTT.

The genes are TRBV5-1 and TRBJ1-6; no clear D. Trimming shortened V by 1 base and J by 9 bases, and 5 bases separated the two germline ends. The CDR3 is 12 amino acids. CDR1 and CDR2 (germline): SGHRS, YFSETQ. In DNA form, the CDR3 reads TGCGCCAGCAGCTTGCAAGGTTCACCCCTCCACTTT. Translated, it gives CASSLQGSPLHF.

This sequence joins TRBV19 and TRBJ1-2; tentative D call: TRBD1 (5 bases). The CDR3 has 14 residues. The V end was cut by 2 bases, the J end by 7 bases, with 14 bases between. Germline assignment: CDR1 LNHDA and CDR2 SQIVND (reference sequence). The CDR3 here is CASSIKVRDGGYTF. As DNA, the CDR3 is TGTGCCAGTAGTATAAAGGTCAGGGACGGTGGCTACACCTTC.

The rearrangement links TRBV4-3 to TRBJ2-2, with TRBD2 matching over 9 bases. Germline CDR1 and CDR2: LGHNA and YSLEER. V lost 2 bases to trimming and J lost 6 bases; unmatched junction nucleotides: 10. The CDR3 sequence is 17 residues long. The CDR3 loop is CASSQSLAGRPAGELFF. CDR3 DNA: TGCGCCAGCAGCCAAAGCCTAGCGGGGAGACCTGCCGGGGAGCTGTTTTTT.

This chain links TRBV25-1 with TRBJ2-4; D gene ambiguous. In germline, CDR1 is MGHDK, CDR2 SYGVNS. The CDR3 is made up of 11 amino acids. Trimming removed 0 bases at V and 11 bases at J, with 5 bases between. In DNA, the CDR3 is TGTGCCAGCAGTGAATACTCTTTTCAGTACTTC. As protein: CASSEYSFQYF.

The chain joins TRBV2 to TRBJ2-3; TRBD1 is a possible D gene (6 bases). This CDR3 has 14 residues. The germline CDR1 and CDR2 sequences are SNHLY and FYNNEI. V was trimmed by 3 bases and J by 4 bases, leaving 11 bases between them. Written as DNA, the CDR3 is TGTGCCAGCAGTGATGCACAGGGTGCAGATACGCAGTATTTT. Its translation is CASSDAQGADTQYF.

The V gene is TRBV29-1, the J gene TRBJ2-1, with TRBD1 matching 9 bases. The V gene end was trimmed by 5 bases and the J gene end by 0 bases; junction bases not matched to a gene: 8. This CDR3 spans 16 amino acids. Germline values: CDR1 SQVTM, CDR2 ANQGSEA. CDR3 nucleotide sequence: TGCAGCGTTCATGGGGGACAGGGAGACTCCTACAATGAGCAGTTCTTC. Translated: CSVHGGQGDSYNEQFF.